What follows are 22 T cell receptor beta chains derived from one specimen sequenced in a study of blood T cell repertoires in COVID-19. Sequenced by immunoSEQ multiplex PCR; TCRdb stores in-frame clones only, minus some. The sample has approximately 210,000 clones, approximately 80% seen once. Sequenced: peripheral blood. These receptors all come from a human donor in a cohort sampled during active COVID-19.

CDR3 in amino acids: CASSLELEGIEQFF. The CDR3 DNA reads TGCGCCAGCAGCTTGGAGCTAGAAGGCATTGAGCAGTTCTTC. The chain links TRBV5-1 to TRBJ2-1; no firm D call. This CDR3 comprises 14 residues. The germline gives CDR1 SGHRS, CDR2 YFSETQ. V was trimmed by 0 bases and J by 9 bases, leaving 13 bases between them.

J is TRBJ1-4 and V is TRBV2; TRBD1 is a possible D gene (5 bases). Looked up from germline, CDR1 is SNHLY and CDR2 is FYNNEI. The CDR3 extends over 14 amino acids. Trimming cost V 6 bases and J 7 bases, with 15 bases left between them. CDR3 nucleotides: TGTGCCAGCAGAGACAGCGAACTGGGTGAAAAACTGTTTTTT. It yields the protein CASRDSELGEKLFF.

The chain recombines TRBV4-1 with TRBJ2-5; D not certain. This CDR3 spans 13 amino acids. Germline V gives CDR1 MGHRA, CDR2 YSYEKL. V was cut by 5 bases and J by 2 bases, with 9 bases left in between. CDR3 loop: CASSYSPQETQYF. CDR3 DNA sequence: TGCGCCAGCAGCTACAGTCCGCAAGAGACCCAGTACTTC.

This chain joins TRBV7-9 and TRBJ1-3, with D uncertain. CDR1 SEHNR and CDR2 FQNEAQ come from the germline V gene (reference sequence). This CDR3 has 12 residues. Trimming cost V 4 bases and J 4 bases, with 5 bases left between them. CDR3 coding DNA: TGTGCCAGCAGCTCCGGGGGAAACACCATATATTTT. This gives the protein CASSSGGNTIYF. Full variable domain (rest looked up from reference TRBV7-9 and TRBJ1-3): DTGVSQNPRHKITKRGQNVTFRCDPISEHNRLYWYRQTLGQGPEFLTYFQNEAQLEKSRLLSDRFSAERPKGSFSTLEIQRTEQGDSAMYLCASSSGGNTIYFGEGSWLTVV.

This clone was detected only once. CDR3 sequence reads: CASSLDRGVNSPLHF. The CDR3, as DNA: TGTGCCAGCAGTTTAGACCGGGGGGTGAATTCACCCCTCCACTTT. The V and J genes are TRBV27 and TRBJ1-6; D is perhaps TRBD1 (5 bases). This CDR3 has 15 residues. Per germline, CDR1 MNHEY and CDR2 SMNVEV (reference sequence). Trimming removed 2 bases at V and 7 bases at J, with 12 bases between.

The chain couples TRBV6-5 to TRBJ1-2; tentative D call: TRBD1 (5 bases). The germline V gene has CDR1 MNHEY and CDR2 SVGAGI. The CDR3 has 12 amino acids. The V and J ends lost 8 bases and 2 bases respectively, with 9 bases between them. CDR3 in amino acids: CASSEGNYGYTF. For the CDR3, the DNA is TGTGCCAGCTCGGAGGGGAACTATGGCTACACCTTC.

This clone was found a few times. The CDR3 is CASSQVMDRGPTREKEQYV. The CDR3 DNA is TGTGCCAGCAGCCAAGTTATGGACAGGGGTCCCACCCGAGAAAAAGAGCAGTACGTC. This chain uses TRBV3-1 (or the pseudogene TRBV3-2) with TRBJ2-7; 9 bases are shared with TRBD1. Germline-derived CDR1 and CDR2 are LGHDT and YNNKEL (reference sequence). This CDR3 comprises 19 residues. Losses at the gene ends were 1 base for V and 7 bases for J; bases not matched to a gene: 20.

CDR3 in DNA: TGTGCCAGCAGCTTGGATCCGGAGGGCACTGAAGCTTTCTTT. Amino acid sequence: CASSLDPEGTEAFF. J is TRBJ1-1 and V is TRBV5-6; the D is unclear. V was clipped by 0 bases and J by 4 bases, with 10 bases between them. CDR3 length equals 14 residues. Germline values: CDR1 SGHDT, CDR2 YYEEEE. The variable domain in full, completed from reference TRBV5-6 and TRBJ1-1, reads DAGVTQSPTHLIKTRGQQVTLRCSPKSGHDTVSWYQQALGQGPQFIFQYYEEEERQRGNFPDRFSGHQFPNYSSELNVNALLLGDSALYLCASSLDPEGTEAFFGQGTRLTVV.

The CDR3 spells CASSERWFGGRINTGELFF. The CDR3 nucleotides read TGTGCCAGCAGCGAGAGGTGGTTTGGTGGGAGAATCAACACCGGGGAGCTGTTTTTT. The V gene is TRBV7-9, the J gene TRBJ2-2; tentative D call: TRBD2 (5 bases). V lost 5 bases to trimming and J lost 2 bases, with 24 bases between them. Germline CDR1 SEHNR, CDR2 FQNEAQ (reference sequence). CDR3 length equals 19 residues.

The V gene is TRBV4-1, the J gene TRBJ2-3, with a weak D call TRBD1 (5 bases). This CDR3 region has 13 residues. Looked up from germline, CDR1 is MGHRA and CDR2 is YSYEKL. Trimming pared 6 bases from V and 1 base from J, leaving 8 bases between. The CDR3 protein is CASRGVGTDTQYF. DNA of the CDR3: TGCGCCAGCAGAGGGGTGGGCACAGATACGCAGTATTTT.

This clone was counted a single time. An end of the junction differs from the germline gene, which may be a read error. The gene calls are TRBV19 and TRBJ2-3; perhaps TRBD1 as D (5 bases). Germline V lookup: CDR1 LNHDA, CDR2 SQIVND (reference sequence). The CDR3 is 13 amino acids. The CDR3 DNA reads as TGTGCCAGTAGTGTTACAGGCACAGATGCGCAGTATTTT. As protein: CASSVTGTDAQYF. The full variable domain, in which reference TRBV19 and TRBJ2-3 provide the parts outside the CDR3, is DGGITQSPKYLFRKEGQNVTLSCEQNLNHDAMYWYRQDPGQGLRLIYYSQIVNDFQKGDIAEGYSVSREKKESFPLTVTSAQKNPTAFYLCASSVTGTDAQYFGPGTRLTVL.

The chain has TRBV29-1 and TRBJ2-3; 10 bases agree with TRBD2. The CDR3 loop spans 14 amino acids. Germline V gene data show CDR1 as SQVTM and CDR2 as ANQGSEA. V was pared by 4 bases and J by 10 bases, with 11 bases of the junction left unmatched. This CDR3 reads CSVVGSGRPGAQYF. The CDR3 nucleotides read TGCAGCGTTGTAGGTAGCGGGAGGCCCGGGGCGCAGTATTTT.

The genes are TRBV11-2 and TRBJ2-7; the match to TRBD1 covers 7 bases. This CDR3 region has 14 residues. Germline assignment: CDR1 SGHAT and CDR2 FQNNGV. Trimming removed 1 base from V and 2 bases from J; junction bases left unmatched: 2. The CDR3 spells CASSLVTGAYEQYF. CDR3 nucleotide sequence: TGTGCCAGCAGCTTAGTCACAGGGGCCTACGAGCAGTACTTC.

A few counts support this clone. The J gene is TRBJ1-1, the V gene TRBV5-1; TRBD1 agrees at 7 bases. Per the germline V gene, CDR1 is SGHRS and CDR2 is YFSETQ. The CDR3 spans 16 residues. The junction had 10 bases not matched to a gene; V was cut back by 4 bases and J by 1 base. The CDR3 DNA reads as TGCGCCAGCAGCCCGGACAGGCAAGGTAGGAACACTGAAGCTTTCTTT. This gives the protein CASSPDRQGRNTEAFF.

The rearrangement links TRBV11-2 to TRBJ1-4; D is perhaps TRBD1 (6 bases). The germline V gene has CDR1 SGHAT and CDR2 FQNNGV. This CDR3 comprises 16 residues. V lost 3 bases and J 2 bases, leaving 13 bases between the germline ends. CDR3 sequence reads: CASSFPGQGTNEKLFF. Written as DNA, the CDR3 is TGTGCCAGCAGCTTCCCCGGCCAGGGGACTAATGAAAAACTGTTTTTT.

V and J are TRBV11-3 and TRBJ2-3; 9 bases map to TRBD2. The V segment lost 1 base and the J segment 6 bases; nucleotides outside the gene matches: 11. The CDR3 runs to 17 residues. Germline values: CDR1 SGHNT, CDR2 YENEEA. CDR3 DNA: TGTGCCAGCAGCTTAGGGGCTAGCGGGGCCCCCAGTGATACGCAGTATTTT. This encodes CASSLGASGAPSDTQYF.

In regard to this clone: The same CDR3 is also encoded by other DNA sequences in this sample. The chain links TRBV3-1 (or the pseudogene TRBV3-2) to TRBJ1-3; tentatively, D is TRBD1 (5 bases). Trimming stripped 1 base from V and 2 bases from J, with 12 bases between. Germline V gives CDR1 LGHDT, CDR2 YNNKEL (reference sequence). This CDR3 is 16 amino acids long. This CDR3 is CASSQGWQGTGNTIYF. The CDR3 bases are TGTGCCAGCAGCCAAGGGTGGCAGGGTACTGGAAACACCATATATTTT.

The genes are TRBV5-4 and TRBJ2-3; weak D call: TRBD2 (5 bases). V was clipped by 4 bases and J by 0 bases, with 12 bases between them. The length of the CDR3 is 15 residues. The germline gives CDR1 SGHNT, CDR2 YYREEE (reference sequence). The CDR3 sequence is CASSRTSESTDTQYF. The CDR3 nucleotides read TGTGCCAGCAGCCGAACTAGTGAGAGCACAGATACGCAGTATTTT.

The V and J genes are TRBV7-9 and TRBJ1-1; D gene ambiguous. CDR3 length: 14 amino acids. Per germline, CDR1 SEHNR and CDR2 FQNEAQ (reference sequence). The V and J ends lost 1 base and 3 bases respectively, with 9 bases between them. CDR3 sequence (DNA): TGTGCCAGCAGCTTAGTACTAGGGTACACTGAAGCTTTCTTT. Translated, it gives CASSLVLGYTEAFF.

The table lists this clone with a few counts. The chain combines TRBV6-5 with TRBJ2-7; no clear D gene. Trimming removed 0 bases from V and 6 bases from J, with 9 bases in between. This CDR3 comprises 13 residues. Germline V gives CDR1 MNHEY, CDR2 SVGAGI. This chain's CDR3 is CASSYSIGGEQYV. The CDR3 DNA follows: TGTGCCAGCAGTTACTCGATCGGCGGCGAGCAGTACGTC.

The chain has TRBV7-8 and TRBJ2-5; D unresolved. Per germline, CDR1 SGHVS and CDR2 FQNEAQ. The germline V and J ends were trimmed by 3 bases and 2 bases, with 4 bases remaining between them. This CDR3 contains 12 residues. The CDR3 is CASSFRQETQYF. CDR3 coding DNA: TGTGCCAGCAGCTTCCGGCAAGAGACCCAGTACTTC.

The V gene is TRBV19, the J gene TRBJ2-7; D might be TRBD1 (5 bases). Trimming cost V 1 base and J 9 bases, with 13 bases left between them. The germline V gene has CDR1 LNHDA and CDR2 SQIVND (reference sequence). CDR3 length: 13 amino acids. The CDR3 nucleotides read TGTGCCAGTAGTATAGCAGGGTCCGACGGGCAGTACTTC. It translates to CASSIAGSDGQYF.